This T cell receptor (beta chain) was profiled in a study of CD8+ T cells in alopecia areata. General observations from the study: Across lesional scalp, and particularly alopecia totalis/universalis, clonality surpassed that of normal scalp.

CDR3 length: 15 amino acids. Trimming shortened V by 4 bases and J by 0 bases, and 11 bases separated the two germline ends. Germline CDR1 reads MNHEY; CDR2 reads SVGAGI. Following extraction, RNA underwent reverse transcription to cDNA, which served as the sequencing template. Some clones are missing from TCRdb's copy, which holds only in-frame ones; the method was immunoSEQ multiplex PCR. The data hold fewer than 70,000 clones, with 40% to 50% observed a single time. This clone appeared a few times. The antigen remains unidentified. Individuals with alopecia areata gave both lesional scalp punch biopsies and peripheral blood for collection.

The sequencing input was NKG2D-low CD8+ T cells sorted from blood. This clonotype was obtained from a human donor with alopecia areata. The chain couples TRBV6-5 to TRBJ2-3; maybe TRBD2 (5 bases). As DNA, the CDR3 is TGTGCCAGCAGTTTTCGGACTGGTAGCACAGATACGCAGTATTTT. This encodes CASSFRTGSTDTQYF.